This T cell receptor (beta chain) was retrieved from a study of blood T cell repertoires in COVID-19. In the study overall: The origin of the acute and convalescent COVID-19 samples was the United States, Italy and Spain. T cells, B-cell-depleted T cells, or PBMCs supplied cDNA or gDNA.

Per the original methods: Reference gene primer amplification gave estimated nucleated cell counts. The assay was immunoSEQ multiplex PCR, and TCRdb's table has in-frame clones only and misses some. The V and J calls and the clone size are those of that table, but D and trimming were determined from the DNA. The sample records around 170,000 clones, under 90% being singletons. Germline V gives CDR1 SGHAT, CDR2 FQNNGV. CDR3 length: 17 amino acids. Trimming pared 0 bases from V and 2 bases from J, leaving 17 bases between. The source of this sequence is a man younger than 45 with active or convalescent COVID-19. The sequenced sample consisted of peripheral blood. The chain joins TRBV11-2 to TRBJ2-7; a possible D gene is TRBD2 (7 bases). This chain's CDR3 is CASSLEMHWEGAYEQYF. Here the CDR3 DNA reads TGTGCCAGCAGCTTAGAGATGCATTGGGAGGGGGCCTACGAGCAGTACTTC.